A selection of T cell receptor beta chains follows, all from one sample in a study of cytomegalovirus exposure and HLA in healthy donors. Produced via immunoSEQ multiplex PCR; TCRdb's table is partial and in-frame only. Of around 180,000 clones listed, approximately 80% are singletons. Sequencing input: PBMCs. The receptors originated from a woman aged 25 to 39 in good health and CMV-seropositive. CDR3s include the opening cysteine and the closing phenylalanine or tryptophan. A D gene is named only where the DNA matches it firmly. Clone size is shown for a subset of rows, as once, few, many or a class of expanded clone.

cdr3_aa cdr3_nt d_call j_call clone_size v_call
CASSQDRFGGYEQYF TGCGCCAGCAGCCAAGATCGGTTTGGAGGCTACGAGCAGTACTTC - TRBJ2-7 - TRBV4-1
CASNLELESEAFF TGTGCCAGCAATCTTGAGTTGGAGTCTGAAGCTTTCTTT - TRBJ1-1 - TRBV5-4
CASSLLREGYYGYTF TGTGCCAGCAGTTTGCTCCGCGAGGGCTACTATGGCTACACCTTC - TRBJ1-2 - TRBV28
CASSIQQGPATEAFF TGTGCCAGCAGCATACAACAGGGGCCCGCCACTGAAGCTTTCTTT TRBD1 TRBJ1-1 once TRBV7-9
CASTTTGSDYGYTF TGTGCCAGTACCACAACAGGGTCCGACTATGGCTACACCTTC - TRBJ1-2 - TRBV19
CASRESPGTGYGYTF TGTGCCAGCAGAGAAAGCCCCGGGACAGGGTATGGCTACACCTTC TRBD1 TRBJ1-2 - TRBV7-2
CASTYRGQSGGYTF TGCGCCAGCACTTACAGGGGGCAATCGGGAGGCTACACCTTC TRBD1 TRBJ1-2 - TRBV10-2
CASSSYGGEEKLFF TGCGCCAGCAGCTCCTATGGGGGGGAGGAAAAACTGTTTTTT - TRBJ1-4 - TRBV5-1
CSVAETFGQETQYF TGCAGCGTTGCTGAGACATTTGGCCAAGAGACCCAGTACTTC - TRBJ2-5 - TRBV29-1
CASSEWGARGALGEQYF TGTGCCAGCAGCGAGTGGGGGGCTCGGGGGGCCCTAGGGGAGCAGTACTTC - TRBJ2-7 - TRBV5-4
CASSLETTDRESNEQFF TGCGCCAGCAGCTTGGAGACAACGGACAGGGAATCCAATGAGCAGTTCTTC TRBD1 TRBJ2-1 - TRBV5-1
CASRPYRGLGNTIYF TGTGCCAGCAGGCCATACAGGGGTTTGGGAAACACCATATATTTT TRBD1 TRBJ1-3 - TRBV13
CASNARVGSDTQYF TGTGCCAGCAATGCCAGGGTAGGGTCAGATACGCAGTATTTT - TRBJ2-3 - TRBV6-1
CASSPDTDYGYTF TGTGCCAGCAGCCCAGACACGGACTATGGCTACACCTTC - TRBJ1-2 - TRBV5-6
CASSPDGGRTEAFF TGTGCCAGTAGTCCAGACGGCGGTAGGACTGAAGCTTTCTTT - TRBJ1-1 - TRBV19
CATSRYNQPQHF TGTGCCACCAGCAGATATAATCAGCCCCAGCATTTT - TRBJ1-5 - TRBV15
CASSPRGHEQYF TGTGCCAGCAGCCCTAGGGGGCACGAGCAGTACTTC TRBD1 TRBJ2-7 - TRBV7-6
CASSEQGYGYTF TGTGCCAGCAGCGAACAGGGTTATGGCTACACCTTC - TRBJ1-2 - TRBV7-8
CASSSDRVAQPQHF TGTGCCAGCAGCTCTGACAGGGTAGCTCAGCCCCAGCATTTT TRBD1 TRBJ1-5 - TRBV7-2
CASSFSRRGTEAFF TGTGCCAGCAGTTTTTCCAGGAGGGGCACTGAAGCTTTCTTT - TRBJ1-1 - TRBV27
CASSDGRYPRGGYTF TGCGCCAGCAGTGACGGACGATACCCCAGGGGAGGCTACACCTTC - TRBJ1-2 - TRBV10-1